These 31 T cell receptor beta chains originate from one sample sequenced in a study of control samples from healthy donors and cancer patients. Using immunoSEQ multiplex PCR, the repertoire was profiled, and TCRdb retains in-frame clones only, with some absent. The data hold under 150,000 clones, with more than 75% observed a single time. Sequencing input: blood. The receptors here all came from a man aged 55-75 years in good health.

The chain uses TRBV27 and TRBJ2-3; 10 nucleotides match TRBD2. V lost 6 bases, J lost 7 bases, and 7 bases stayed unmatched. This CDR3 region has 14 residues. In germline, CDR1 is MNHEY, CDR2 SMNVEV (reference sequence). CDR3: CASRGLALSHTQYF. The CDR3 region has the DNA TGTGCCAGCAGGGGACTAGCGTTGTCTCATACGCAGTATTTT.

The table lists this clone with a few counts. The rearrangement uses TRBV10-1 and TRBJ1-1; D unresolved. Trimming left V 1 base short and J 1 base short, with 7 bases between. The CDR3 has 14 residues. Germline CDR1 WNHNN, CDR2 SYGVQD (reference sequence). Here the CDR3 reads CASSEFRQNTEAFF. The CDR3 bases are TGCGCCAGCAGTGAGTTCCGACAGAACACTGAAGCTTTCTTT.

This chain links TRBV7-2 with TRBJ1-6, with no clear D. The CDR3 contains 13 residues. CDR1 and CDR2 from the germline V gene are SGHTA and FQGNSA. V was trimmed by 5 bases and J by 11 bases, leaving 13 bases between them. CDR3 nucleotides: TGTGCCAGCAGCCCGGACTCGGGAACACCCCTCCACTTT. It translates to CASSPDSGTPLHF.

The genes are TRBV24-1 and TRBJ1-2; D call uncertain. The CDR3 totals 12 residues. CDR1 and CDR2 from the germline V gene are KGHDR and SFDVKD. With 9 bases removed from V and 8 bases from J, the gap between germline ends came to 15 bases. The CDR3 loop reads CATSQTTGGYTF. As DNA, the CDR3 is TGTGCCACCTCTCAGACGACGGGAGGCTACACCTTC.

This chain links TRBV6-5 with TRBJ1-6; possible D gene TRBD1, 5 bases. Trimming removed 4 bases at V and 9 bases at J, with 13 bases between. The CDR3 covers 14 residues. Germline V gene lookup returns CDR1 MNHEY and CDR2 SVGAGI. Written as DNA, the CDR3 is TGTGCCAGCAGTTTGTTGTTAGGGGTTTCACCCCTCCACTTT. Protein: CASSLLLGVSPLHF.

The J gene is TRBJ1-3, the V gene TRBV28, with D perhaps TRBD1 (6 bases). CDR3 size: 14 residues. Between the trimmed V and J ends, which lost 6 bases and 9 bases, there was a span of 18 bases. Per the germline V gene, CDR1 is MDHEN and CDR2 is SYDVKM. DNA of the CDR3: TGTGCCAGCAGCCCGGGGGGCCCCTCCTCCACCATATATTTT. Translation gives CASSPGGPSSTIYF.

The sample holds many counts of this clone. J is TRBJ1-5 and V is TRBV2; D gene ambiguous. Between the trimmed V and J ends, which lost 6 bases and 0 bases, there was a span of 15 bases. The CDR3 sequence is 16 residues long. Germline V gene lookup returns CDR1 SNHLY and CDR2 FYNNEI. The CDR3 sequence: CASSPTDGNSNQPQHF. The CDR3 DNA is TGTGCCAGCAGCCCAACTGACGGCAATAGCAATCAGCCCCAGCATTTT. Based on the CDR3 plus reference TRBV2 and TRBJ1-5, the full variable domain is EPEVTQTPSHQVTQMGQEVILRCVPISNHLYFYWYRQILGQKVEFLVSFYNNEISEKSEIFDDQFSVERPDGSNFTLKIRSTKLEDSAMYFCASSPTDGNSNQPQHFGDGTRLSIL.

The gene calls are TRBV3-1 (or the pseudogene TRBV3-2) and TRBJ2-7; 7 bases agree with TRBD2. J was trimmed by 9 bases and V by 4 bases; bases with no gene match: 9. The CDR3 has 13 amino acids. Germline CDR1 LGHDT, CDR2 YNNKEL (reference sequence). The CDR3 DNA follows: TGTGCCAGCAGCCGGGAGGGATTTCTAGCGCAGTACTTC. Protein product: CASSREGFLAQYF.

V is TRBV28 and J is TRBJ2-1; a possible D gene is TRBD2 (5 bases). V lost 7 bases and J 5 bases, leaving 18 bases between the germline ends. Germline values: CDR1 MDHEN, CDR2 SYDVKM. The CDR3 contains 15 residues. CDR3 amino acids: CASTPGSGDDNEQFF. CDR3 DNA: TGTGCCAGCACCCCGGGGAGCGGAGACGACAATGAGCAGTTCTTC.

The chain employs TRBV18 and TRBJ2-7; 9 nucleotides match TRBD1. J lost 3 bases, V lost 1 base, and 7 bases had no gene match. CDR1 is KGHSH and CDR2 is LQKENI in the germline V gene. The CDR3 is made up of 16 amino acids. CDR3 DNA: TGTGCCAGCTCACCACAAACAGGGGGCCAAGGCTACGAGCAGTACTTC. It is translated as CASSPQTGGQGYEQYF.

J is TRBJ1-1 and V is TRBV25-1; D possibly corresponds to TRBD1 (6 bases). Germline V gene lookup returns CDR1 MGHDK and CDR2 SYGVNS. The CDR3 length is 17 residues. Trimming shortened V by 6 bases and J by 0 bases, and 20 bases separated the two germline ends. CDR3 loop: CASSGQIDSSMNTEAFF. DNA for the CDR3: TGTGCCAGCAGCGGACAGATAGATTCTTCTATGAACACTGAAGCTTTCTTT.

The CDR3 nucleotides read TGTGCCAGCTTCAGGGCGCGGGCCGAGCAGTACTTC. This codes for CASFRARAEQYF. V and J are TRBV28 and TRBJ2-7; tentatively, D is TRBD1 or TRBD2 (5 bases each). The germline V gene encodes CDR1 MDHEN and CDR2 SYDVKM. Deletions cut 8 bases from V and 6 bases from J, with 14 bases between. CDR3 length equals 12 residues. The full variable domain, completed using reference TRBV28 and TRBJ2-7, is DVKVTQSSRYLVKRTGEKVFLECVQDMDHENMFWYRQDPGLGLRLIYFSYDVKMKEKGDIPEGYSVSREKKERFSLILESASTNQTSMYLCASFRARAEQYFGPGTRLTVT.

This clone occurred once. The chain has TRBV6-5 and TRBJ1-3, with D tentatively TRBD1 (6 bases). Trimming took off 8 bases at V and 4 bases at J, with 15 bases between the two ends. This CDR3 region has 14 residues. CDR1 and CDR2 (germline): MNHEY, SVGAGI. The CDR3 loop reads CASGNQGSGNTIYF. The CDR3 DNA is TGTGCCAGCGGAAACCAGGGGTCCGGAAACACCATATATTTT.

The V call is TRBV6-6, the J call TRBJ2-3, with TRBD1 matching 10 bases. V lost 6 bases to trimming and J lost 4 bases; unmatched junction nucleotides: 7. Germline V gives CDR1 MNHNY, CDR2 SVGAGI (reference sequence). CDR3 size: 15 residues. The CDR3 region is CASRRQGAKADTQYF. As DNA, the CDR3 is TGTGCCAGCAGGAGACAGGGGGCGAAGGCAGATACGCAGTATTTT.

The gene calls are TRBV2 and TRBJ1-4; 8 bases agree with TRBD1. The trim removed 8 bases at V and 8 bases at J, leaving 16 bases unmatched. The V gene's germline CDR1 is SNHLY and CDR2 FYNNEI. The CDR3 contains 16 residues. Written as DNA, the CDR3 is TGTGCCAGCTGCCGGGACAGGACGATTTCCGGGGAAAAACTGTTTTTT. Amino acid sequence: CASCRDRTISGEKLFF.

V gene TRBV12-3 or TRBV12-4 combines with J gene TRBJ2-2, with D possibly being TRBD2 (5 bases). Trimming stripped 3 bases from V and 6 bases from J, with 5 bases between. The CDR3 runs to 12 residues. CDR3 sequence (DNA): TGTGCCAGCAGTTTGGGAGCCGGGGAGCTGTTTTTT. Its protein product is CASSLGAGELFF.

This clone was seen a handful of times. The chain joins TRBV5-1 to TRBJ1-1; perhaps TRBD1 as D (5 bases). Per the germline V gene, CDR1 is SGHRS and CDR2 is YFSETQ. V shed 4 bases and J shed 0 bases, with 10 bases lying between them. The CDR3 consists of 14 residues. The CDR3 region is CASSPDSLNTEAFF. In DNA, the CDR3 is TGCGCCAGCAGCCCAGACAGTCTGAACACTGAAGCTTTCTTT.

This chain joins TRBV28 and TRBJ1-5, with a weak D call TRBD1 (6 bases). The germline CDR1 and CDR2 sequences are MDHEN and SYDVKM. V dropped 3 bases and J dropped 3 bases, with 15 bases sitting between them. CDR3 length: 16 amino acids. CDR3 coding DNA: TGTGCCAGCAGTTTGGCGGGGGCGAAATTCAATCAGCCCCAGCATTTT. Protein: CASSLAGAKFNQPQHF.

The chain has TRBV19 and TRBJ1-2; maybe TRBD1 (6 bases). The CDR3 covers 13 residues. V was clipped by 6 bases and J by 2 bases, with 10 bases between them. Germline CDR1 is LNHDA and CDR2 is SQIVND (reference sequence). The CDR3 sequence: CASSKDSNYGYTF. The CDR3 nucleotides read TGTGCCAGTAGCAAGGACAGCAACTATGGCTACACCTTC.

The rearrangement uses TRBV10-1 and TRBJ1-4; D gene ambiguous. Germline V gene lookup returns CDR1 WNHNN and CDR2 SYGVQD (reference sequence). The CDR3 totals 14 residues. The ends were cut back, 3 bases at V and 1 base at J, with 6 bases in the middle. CDR3 in DNA: TGCGCCAGCAGTGAATCGGGAACTAATGAAAAACTGTTTTTT. This gives the protein CASSESGTNEKLFF.

The chain couples TRBV28 to TRBJ2-2; either TRBD1 or TRBD2 may supply D (6 bases each). CDR1 is MDHEN and CDR2 is SYDVKM in the germline V gene. This CDR3 has 12 residues. V gave up 8 bases and J gave up 6 bases, with 10 bases separating them. Written as DNA, the CDR3 is TGTGCCAGCGGACGGGGGCCCGGGGAGCTGTTTTTT. Translation gives CASGRGPGELFF.

The CDR3 loop is CASSPGTAGTYEQYF. The CDR3 DNA sequence: TGCGCCAGCAGCCCAGGGACAGCAGGCACCTACGAGCAGTACTTC. V and J are TRBV5-1 and TRBJ2-7; 7 bases line up with TRBD1. Trimming cost V 4 bases and J 2 bases; bases outside gene matches: 9. The length of the CDR3 is 15 residues. Germline CDR1 and CDR2: SGHRS and YFSETQ.

The V and J genes are TRBV19 and TRBJ1-1, with D possibly matching TRBD1 (6 bases). The V and J ends lost 2 bases and 5 bases respectively, with 12 bases between them. Germline CDR1 and CDR2: LNHDA and SQIVND (reference sequence). The CDR3 length is 14 residues. For the CDR3, the DNA is TGTGCCAGTAGTATATCGGCAGGGGCAACTGAAGCTTTCTTT. This encodes CASSISAGATEAFF.

This rearrangement joins TRBV11-3 to TRBJ2-3; D may be TRBD1 or TRBD2 (5 bases each). CDR1 and CDR2 from the germline V gene are SGHNT and YENEEA. The V and J ends lost 1 base and 2 bases respectively, with 22 bases between them. The CDR3 covers 19 residues. The CDR3 DNA reads as TGTGCCAGCAGCTTAGGCATGGGGCCGGGGTCATATGACACAGATACGCAGTATTTT. It is translated as CASSLGMGPGSYDTDTQYF.

V is TRBV5-6 and J is TRBJ2-7; TRBD2 aligns across 7 bases. The CDR3 totals 15 residues. J was trimmed by 4 bases and V by 4 bases; bases with no gene match: 11. From germline, CDR1 is SGHDT and CDR2 YYEEEE. The CDR3 nucleotides are TGTGCCAGCAGCCCCGGGGGGAACCTGGTATACGAGCAGTACTTC. This translates into CASSPGGNLVYEQYF.

This clone was seen only once. The J gene is TRBJ1-6, the V gene TRBV30; tentatively, D is TRBD1 (5 bases). The germline V and J ends were trimmed by 3 bases and 7 bases, with 16 bases remaining between them. CDR3 length: 15 residues. Germline V lookup: CDR1 GTSNPN, CDR2 SVGIG (reference sequence). In DNA form, the CDR3 reads TGTGCCTGGAGGGACCAGGGTACTGGCAATTCACCCCTCCACTTT. Amino acid sequence: CAWRDQGTGNSPLHF.

The chain carries TRBV19 and TRBJ1-3, with D hard to call. CDR1 is LNHDA, CDR2 SQIVND, per germline (reference sequence). This CDR3 is built from 13 residues. V lost 6 bases and J 2 bases, leaving 8 bases between the germline ends. The chain's CDR3 is CASRGSTGNTIYF. The CDR3 DNA sequence: TGTGCCAGTAGGGGCTCAACTGGAAACACCATATATTTT.

This clone has just a few counts. The sample contains more than one DNA sequence encoding this CDR3. The V call is TRBV7-3, the J call TRBJ1-1; no definite D call. Germline loops: CDR1 SGHTA, CDR2 FQGTGA. This CDR3 comprises 13 residues. V lost 0 bases, J lost 0 bases, and 2 bases lay in between. CDR3 sequence reads: CASSLTVNTEAFF. The CDR3 DNA follows: TGTGCCAGCAGCTTAACAGTGAACACTGAAGCTTTCTTT. The whole variable domain, filled in from reference TRBV7-3 and TRBJ1-1, reads GAGVSQTPSNKVTEKGKYVELRCDPISGHTALYWYRQSLGQGPEFLIYFQGTGAADDSGLPNDRFFAVRPEGSVSTLKIQRTERGDSAVYLCASSLTVNTEAFFGQGTRLTVV.

This chain joins TRBV5-1 and TRBJ2-2; a possible D gene is TRBD1 (5 bases). The V and J ends lost 4 bases and 7 bases respectively, with 14 bases between them. The length of the CDR3 is 14 residues. Germline CDR1 reads SGHRS; CDR2 reads YFSETQ. CDR3 sequence: CASSVRRGIGELFF. The CDR3 DNA follows: TGCGCCAGCAGCGTACGAAGGGGTATCGGGGAGCTGTTTTTT.

J is TRBJ2-7 and V is TRBV21-1; whether TRBD1, the table's D call, matches the DNA was not checked. TRBV21-1 is noted as a pseudogene. The CDR3 is 15 amino acids. The CDR3: CASIAGQTRSYEQYF. The CDR3 DNA reads as TGTGCCAGCATTGCGGGACAGACCCGCTCCTACGAGCAGTACTTC.

This clone was observed a single time. This chain uses TRBV4-2 with TRBJ2-1; D not certain. The V and J ends lost 0 bases and 7 bases respectively, with 10 bases between them. This CDR3 contains 14 residues. CDR1 and CDR2 from the germline V gene are LGHNA and YNFKEQ. The CDR3 here is CASSQDEGPNEQFF. Written as DNA, the CDR3 is TGTGCCAGCAGCCAAGATGAAGGACCTAATGAGCAGTTCTTC.